The rows below give T cell receptor beta chains drawn from one sample of a study of T cells expressing NK-cell markers. TCRdb reprocessed the 5' RACE reads, keeping one entry per CDR3 protein, no DNA. The sample totals about 540,000 distinct CDR3 sequences; its top ten clones hold approximately 4%. The sequencing input was blood T cells: a sorted CD56 or NKG2C T cell subset, CD4+ or CD8+ T cells, or bulk PBMC T cells (not recorded which). The receptors were gathered from a man aged 18 to 30 in good health. The CDR3 runs from the conserved cysteine through the conserved F or W.

TRBV14,TRBJ2-7,CASSTRGGSYEQYF
TRBV29-1,TRBJ1-3,CSVQDPSGNTIYF
TRBV10-3,TRBJ2-7,CAISVRLNEQYF
TRBV7-3,TRBJ1-1,CASGRENTEAFF
TRBV7-9,TRBJ2-3,CASSLRSDTQYF
TRBV28,TRBJ2-1,CASSLVGSGTSGSLRPINEQFF
TRBV10-3,TRBJ2-1,CAISEFGSGSSYNEQFF
TRBV12-3/TRBV12-4,TRBJ2-7,CASTATRAAEQYF
TRBV7-9,TRBJ2-7,CASSSLAGGAYEQYF
TRBV10-3,TRBJ1-3,CAISDLGSSSGNTIYF
TRBV20-1,TRBJ1-2,CSGGGGGYGYTF
TRBV2,TRBJ2-1,CASSERSYNEQFF
TRBV7-9,TRBJ2-1,CASSFDVPREQFF
TRBV7-9,TRBJ2-1,CASSLAEGGASYNEQFF
TRBV30,TRBJ1-2,CAWSSEESGYTF
TRBV10-3,TRBJ1-5,CAISESGGEGQPQHF
TRBV20-1,TRBJ2-6,CSARDRGLAGEISGANVLTF
TRBV12-3/TRBV12-4,TRBJ2-1,CASQIRDGKNEQFF
TRBV15,TRBJ2-1,CATSRPSGGYNEQFF
TRBV27,TRBJ1-2,CASSLSGQGGYTF
TRBV15,TRBJ2-2,CATSLENTGELFF
TRBV7-8,TRBJ1-4,CASSPRGRTTNEKLFF
TRBV5-1,TRBJ2-7,CASSRPQDRGDYEQYF
TRBV6-5,TRBJ1-2,CASSWGEYGYTF
TRBV12-3/TRBV12-4,TRBJ2-3,CASSLGYKDTQYF
TRBV6-4,TRBJ2-2,CASSESSGFPGELFF
TRBV7-2,TRBJ2-1,CASSLEVERMEQFF
TRBV27,TRBJ1-4,CASSSGQTVEKLFF